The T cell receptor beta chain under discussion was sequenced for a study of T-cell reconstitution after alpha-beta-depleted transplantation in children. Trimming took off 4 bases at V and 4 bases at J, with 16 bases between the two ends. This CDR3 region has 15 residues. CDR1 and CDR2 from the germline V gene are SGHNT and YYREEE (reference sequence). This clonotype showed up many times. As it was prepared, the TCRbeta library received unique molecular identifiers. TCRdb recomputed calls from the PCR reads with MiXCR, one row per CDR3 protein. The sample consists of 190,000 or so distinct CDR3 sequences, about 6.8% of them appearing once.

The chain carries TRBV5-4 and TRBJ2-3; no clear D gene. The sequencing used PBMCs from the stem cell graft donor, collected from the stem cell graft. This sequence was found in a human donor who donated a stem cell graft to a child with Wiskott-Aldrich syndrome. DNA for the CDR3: TGTGCCAGCAGCGTGGGTACGTTGGGCGCAGATACGCAGTATTTT. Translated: CASSVGTLGADTQYF.